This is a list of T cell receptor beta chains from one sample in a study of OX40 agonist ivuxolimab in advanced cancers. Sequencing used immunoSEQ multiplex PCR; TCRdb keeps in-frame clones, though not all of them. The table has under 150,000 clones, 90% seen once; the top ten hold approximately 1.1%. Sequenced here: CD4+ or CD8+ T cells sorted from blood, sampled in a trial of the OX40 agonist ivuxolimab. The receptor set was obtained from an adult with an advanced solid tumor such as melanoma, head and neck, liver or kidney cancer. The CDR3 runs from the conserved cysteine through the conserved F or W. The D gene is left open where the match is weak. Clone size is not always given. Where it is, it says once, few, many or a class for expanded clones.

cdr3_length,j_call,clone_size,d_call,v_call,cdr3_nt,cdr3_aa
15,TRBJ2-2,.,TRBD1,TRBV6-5,TGTGCCAGCAGATTTAACAGGGGCGACACCGGGGAGCTGTTTTTT,CASRFNRGDTGELFF
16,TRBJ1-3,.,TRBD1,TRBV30,TGTGCCTGGAGGGGGAGGACAGGAGGCTCTGGAAACACCATATATTTT,CAWRGRTGGSGNTIYF
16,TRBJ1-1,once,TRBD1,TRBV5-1,TGCGCCAGCAGCTACCAATCCGGGACAGGGGACACTGAAGCTTTCTTT,CASSYQSGTGDTEAFF
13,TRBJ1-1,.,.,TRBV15,TGTGCCACCAGCAGGCACATGAACACTGAAGCTTTCTTT,CATSRHMNTEAFF
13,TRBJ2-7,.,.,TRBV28,TGTGCCAGCCAGGGGCAGGGCGGGAGAATGTGGTACTTC,CASQGQGGRMWYF
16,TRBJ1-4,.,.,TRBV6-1,TGTGCCAGCAGTGCCAGAGCGGGCGGGACTAATGAAAAACTGTTTTTT,CASSARAGGTNEKLFF
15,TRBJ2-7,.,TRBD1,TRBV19,TGTGCCAGTAGTATTCGCGGGACAGGGTTGTACGAGCAGTACTTC,CASSIRGTGLYEQYF
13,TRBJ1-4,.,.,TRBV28,TGTGCCAGCAGGTTGCAGGGGAATGAAAAACTGTTTTTT,CASRLQGNEKLFF
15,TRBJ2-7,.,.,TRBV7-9,TGTGCCAGCAGCTTAGGGACCGGGACGGGGGCCGAGCAGTACTTC,CASSLGTGTGAEQYF
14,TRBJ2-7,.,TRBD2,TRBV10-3,TGTGCCATCAGTCGGACTAGCGGCTCCTACGAGCAGTACTTC,CAISRTSGSYEQYF
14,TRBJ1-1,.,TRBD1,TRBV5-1,TGCGCCAGCAGCGCAGGGGGCATGAACACTGAAGCTTTCTTT,CASSAGGMNTEAFF
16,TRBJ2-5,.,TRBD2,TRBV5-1,TGCGCCAGCAGCTTGGCTTCTAGCGGGAGCGGAGAGACCCAGTACTTC,CASSLASSGSGETQYF
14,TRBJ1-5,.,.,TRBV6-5,TGTGCCAGCAGGTCCCCAGGGAGCAATCAGCCCCAGCATTTT,CASRSPGSNQPQHF
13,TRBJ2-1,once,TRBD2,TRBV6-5,TGTGCCAGCAGTCGGGAGGCTTACAATGAGCAGTTCTTC,CASSREAYNEQFF
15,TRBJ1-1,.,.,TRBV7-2,TGTGCCAGCAGCAGTCAACAGGGAGGGAACACTGAAGCTTTCTTT,CASSSQQGGNTEAFF
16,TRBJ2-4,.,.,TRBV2,TGTGCCAGCAGCGGAGGACAGACCGCCCGTAAAAACATTCAGTACTTC,CASSGGQTARKNIQYF
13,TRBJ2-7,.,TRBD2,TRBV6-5,TGTGCCAGCAAAAGCGGGAGTGAAGACGAGCAGTACTTC,CASKSGSEDEQYF
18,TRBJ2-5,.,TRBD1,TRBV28,TGTGCCAGCAGTTTATATCTAATTGGGACAGGAAACCAAGAGACCCAGTACTTC,CASSLYLIGTGNQETQYF
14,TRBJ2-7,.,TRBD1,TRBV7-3,TGTGCCAGCAGCTGGCGACAGGGACCCTACGAGCAGTACTTC,CASSWRQGPYEQYF
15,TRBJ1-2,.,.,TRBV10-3,TGTGCCATCAGTGAGGCGGTCGGGGCCAACTATGGCTACACCTTC,CAISEAVGANYGYTF
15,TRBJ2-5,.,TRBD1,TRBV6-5,TGTGCCAGCAGTTACCAGGGGGTCGTATCAGAGACCCAGTACTTC,CASSYQGVVSETQYF
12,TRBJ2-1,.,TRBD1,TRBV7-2,TGTGCCAGCAGCTTCGGACAGGGTCATTCGTTCTTC,CASSFGQGHSFF